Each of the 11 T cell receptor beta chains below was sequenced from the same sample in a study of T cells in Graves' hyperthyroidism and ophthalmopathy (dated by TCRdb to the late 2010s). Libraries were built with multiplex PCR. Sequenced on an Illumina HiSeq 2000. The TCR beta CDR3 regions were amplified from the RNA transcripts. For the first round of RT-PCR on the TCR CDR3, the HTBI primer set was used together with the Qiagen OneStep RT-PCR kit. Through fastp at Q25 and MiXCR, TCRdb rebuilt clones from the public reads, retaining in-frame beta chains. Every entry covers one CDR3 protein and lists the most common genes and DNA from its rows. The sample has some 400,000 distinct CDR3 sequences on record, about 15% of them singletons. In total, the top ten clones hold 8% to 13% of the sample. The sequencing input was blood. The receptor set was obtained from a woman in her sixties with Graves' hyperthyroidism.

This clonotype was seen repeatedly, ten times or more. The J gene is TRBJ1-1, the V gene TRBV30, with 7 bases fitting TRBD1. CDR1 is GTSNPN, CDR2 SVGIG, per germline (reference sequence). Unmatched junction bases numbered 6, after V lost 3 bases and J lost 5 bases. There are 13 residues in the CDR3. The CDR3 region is CAWRPGQATEAFF. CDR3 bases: TGTGCCTGGAGGCCCGGACAGGCTACTGAAGCTTTCTTT.

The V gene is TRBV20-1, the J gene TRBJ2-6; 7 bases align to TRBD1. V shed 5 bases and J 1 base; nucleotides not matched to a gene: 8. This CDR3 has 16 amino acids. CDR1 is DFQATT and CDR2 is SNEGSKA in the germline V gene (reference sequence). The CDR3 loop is CSAPDRVLSGANVLTF. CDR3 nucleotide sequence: TGCAGTGCTCCTGACAGGGTATTATCTGGGGCCAACGTCCTGACTTTC.

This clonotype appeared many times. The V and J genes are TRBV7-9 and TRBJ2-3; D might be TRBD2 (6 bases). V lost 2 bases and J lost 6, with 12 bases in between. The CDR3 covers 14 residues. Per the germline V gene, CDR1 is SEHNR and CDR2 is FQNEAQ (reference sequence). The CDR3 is CASSLSGAGDTQYF. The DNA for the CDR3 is TGTGCCAGCAGCTTATCCGGGGCGGGGGATACGCAGTATTTT.

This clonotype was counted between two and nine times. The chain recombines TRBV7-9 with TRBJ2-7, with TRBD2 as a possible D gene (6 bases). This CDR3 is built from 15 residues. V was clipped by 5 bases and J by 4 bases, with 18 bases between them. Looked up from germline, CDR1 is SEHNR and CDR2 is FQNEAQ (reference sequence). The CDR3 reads CASSARTNPDYEQYF. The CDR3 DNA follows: TGTGCCAGCAGCGCCCGGACTAATCCAGATTACGAGCAGTACTTC.

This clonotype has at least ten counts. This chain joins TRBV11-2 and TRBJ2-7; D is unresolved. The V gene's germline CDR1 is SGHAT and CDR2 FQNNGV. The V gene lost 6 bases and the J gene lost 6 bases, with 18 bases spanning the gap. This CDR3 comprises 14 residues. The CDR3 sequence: CASSSLVSSSEQYF. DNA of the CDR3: TGTGCCAGCAGTTCCCTAGTGAGCTCGAGCGAGCAGTACTTC.

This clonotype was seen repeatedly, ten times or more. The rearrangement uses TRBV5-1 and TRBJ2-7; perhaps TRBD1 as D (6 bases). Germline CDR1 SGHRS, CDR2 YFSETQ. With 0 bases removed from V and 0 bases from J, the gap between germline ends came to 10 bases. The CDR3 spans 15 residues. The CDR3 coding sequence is TGCGCCAGCAGCTTGGGACAGGCGAGCTCCTACGAGCAGTACTTC. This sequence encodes CASSLGQASSYEQYF.

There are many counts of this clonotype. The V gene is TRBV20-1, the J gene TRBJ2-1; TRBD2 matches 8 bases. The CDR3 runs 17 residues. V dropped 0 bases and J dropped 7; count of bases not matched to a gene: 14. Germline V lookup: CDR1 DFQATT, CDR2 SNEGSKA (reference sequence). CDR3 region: CSARDLPLAGYGNEQFF. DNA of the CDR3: TGCAGTGCTAGAGATCTTCCGCTAGCGGGTTATGGGAATGAGCAGTTCTTC.

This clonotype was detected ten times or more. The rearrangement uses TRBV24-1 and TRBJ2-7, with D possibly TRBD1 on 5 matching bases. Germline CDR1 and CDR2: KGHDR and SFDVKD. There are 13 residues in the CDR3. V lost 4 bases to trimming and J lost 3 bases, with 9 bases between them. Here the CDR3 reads CATSEGQGYEQYF. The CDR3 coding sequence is TGTGCCACCAGTGAGGGGCAGGGCTACGAGCAGTACTTC.

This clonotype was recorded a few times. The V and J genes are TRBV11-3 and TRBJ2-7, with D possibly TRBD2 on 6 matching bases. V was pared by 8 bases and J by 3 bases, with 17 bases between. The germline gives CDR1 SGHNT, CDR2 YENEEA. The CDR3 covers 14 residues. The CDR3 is CASAGFDGSYEQYF. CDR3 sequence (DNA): TGTGCCAGCGCCGGGTTCGACGGGAGCTACGAGCAGTACTTC.

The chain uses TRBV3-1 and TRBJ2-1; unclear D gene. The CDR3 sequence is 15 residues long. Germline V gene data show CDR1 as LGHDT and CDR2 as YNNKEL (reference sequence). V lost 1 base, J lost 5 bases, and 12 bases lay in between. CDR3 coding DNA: TGTGCCAGCAGCCAAGGGGTAGCCAGGAACAATGAGCAGTTCTTC. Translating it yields CASSQGVARNNEQFF.

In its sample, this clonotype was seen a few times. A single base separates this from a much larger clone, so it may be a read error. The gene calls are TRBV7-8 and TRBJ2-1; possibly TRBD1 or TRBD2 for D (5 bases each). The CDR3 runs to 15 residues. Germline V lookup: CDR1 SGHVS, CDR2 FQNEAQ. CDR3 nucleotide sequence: TGTGCCAGCAGCCCCCGGGGCGGAGAGTACAGTGAGCAGTTCTTC. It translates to CASSPRGGEYSEQFF.